The sequence of this T cell receptor (beta chain) was determined in a study of human T cells and chemical hapten exposure (dated by TCRdb to the early 2020s). Broadly, across the study: For sensitization, 2% DPC in acetone was applied to a 2 cm by 2 cm area of upper inner arm skin. Patch testing was done on the upper back using Finn chambers containing 0.01% DPC, and results were scored after 6 days according to International Contact Dermatitis Research Group standards. This study followed changes in the peripheral blood TCR repertoire in vivo during primary and secondary sensitization of alopecia patients to the hapten diphenylcyclopropenone (DPC). Both TCR alpha and TCR beta chains were sequenced from each blood RNA sample. For TCR sequencing, blood came from 25 to 35 alopecia patients at anywhere from one to four time points (pre-sensitization, 2, 6 and 24 weeks). Libraries were pooled for sequencing, and variation in per-sample TCR yields was attributed mainly to small differences in library volumes within the pool. Most of the patients in the cohort were female, and the cohort covered alopecia areata with under or over 50% scalp involvement, alopecia totalis and alopecia universalis. Blood was sampled from patients pre-sensitization (week 0) and at 2, 6 and about 24 weeks after DPC sensitization. Weekly therapeutic DPC doses were additionally applied to the scalp of patients throughout the approximately 25-week study period.

Here is what the overall study found, with its caveats: Because all patients had alopecia, a presumed autoimmune disease, the immune response of the patients might differ from that of healthy individuals. Patch test score correlated positively with the number of PT1 expanded TCRs, reaching significance at thresholds 8, 16 and 32 but not at 4. Repeated subsampling changed both the strength of the expansion versus patch-test correlation and the threshold at which the correlation became significant. The number of TCRs above 1 in 1000 frequency did not change with DPC sensitization; there was no evidence of global repertoire structure alterations. Significantly more large CDR3 similarity clusters were formed by expanded TCRs than by pre-sensitization or healthy control sets, consistent with antigen-driven responses.

This clonotype showed up just a few times. Its antigen target is currently unknown. No quality values exist for individual bases; no much larger clone is one base distant. V and J are truncated by 5 bases and 11 bases respectively, leaving an intervening sequence of 15 bases. The germline V gene gives CDR1 as SQVTM and CDR2 as ANQGSEA. Measured from the cysteine to the phenylalanine, the CDR3 is 11 residues long. Kept here is only the CDR3 DNA, which spans 33 bases and is read in frame from base 1. Libraries were constructed by RACE. For sequencing, a NextSeq 500 was employed. Library preparation attached unique molecular identifiers to individual cDNA molecules for quantitative, reproducible TCR counting. As for the original processing: Samples had a median of 95,638 TCRs, with a range from roughly 23,224 to 750,000. V, J and CDR3 annotation of the TCR reads was performed with the Decombinator software suite. For the PS versus PT1 abundance plots, all samples were subsampled to the same number of TCRs (28,000). Expanded TCRs were defined as absent before sensitization and observed at least eight times at the 2-week time point. TCRdb ran its own pipeline on the public reads, namely fastp trimming at Q25 and MiXCR clone calling, and kept in-frame beta chains. Identical CDR3 proteins give one entry, which carries the most common genes and DNA. TCRdb assigned the V and J calls; the authors' analysis was not used. Across this sample there are tens of thousands of distinct CDR3 sequences, with over 9% seen only once. 25% to 35% of the sample is held by the ten biggest clonotypes.

In light of the paper, this sample's time point label describes: pre-sensitization, week 0. The label giving this sample's treatment or condition can be read as: therapeutic diphenylcyclopropenone sensitization with weekly scalp DPC. Unfractionated whole blood was collected in Tempus Blood RNA tubes, and total RNA was extracted from that blood. At every patch-test visit, the blood draw took place before the patch test was put on. Eligible patients were aged 18 to 70, diagnosed with alopecia, deemed suitable for DPC therapy, and excluded if pregnant. The source is a man in his fifties with alopecia areata. Some clones in this sample may be carry-over from other donors' samples. The starting material was whole blood, obtained in connection with sensitization to the hapten diphenylcyclopropenone (DPC). Here the chain combines TRBV29-1 and TRBJ1-1, with no confident D gene call. The DNA sequence is given as TGCAGCGTTCTAACCGGACCCATGGCTTTCTTT. Its translation reads: CSVLTGPMAFF. Reference TRBV29-1 and TRBJ1-1 genes cover what lies past the CDR3, so the full variable domain is SAVISQKPSRDICQRGTSLTIQCQVDSQVTMMFWYRQQPGQSLTLIATANQGSEATYESGFVIDKFPISRPNLTFSTLTVSNMSPEDSSIYLCSVLTGPMAFFGQGTRLTVV.